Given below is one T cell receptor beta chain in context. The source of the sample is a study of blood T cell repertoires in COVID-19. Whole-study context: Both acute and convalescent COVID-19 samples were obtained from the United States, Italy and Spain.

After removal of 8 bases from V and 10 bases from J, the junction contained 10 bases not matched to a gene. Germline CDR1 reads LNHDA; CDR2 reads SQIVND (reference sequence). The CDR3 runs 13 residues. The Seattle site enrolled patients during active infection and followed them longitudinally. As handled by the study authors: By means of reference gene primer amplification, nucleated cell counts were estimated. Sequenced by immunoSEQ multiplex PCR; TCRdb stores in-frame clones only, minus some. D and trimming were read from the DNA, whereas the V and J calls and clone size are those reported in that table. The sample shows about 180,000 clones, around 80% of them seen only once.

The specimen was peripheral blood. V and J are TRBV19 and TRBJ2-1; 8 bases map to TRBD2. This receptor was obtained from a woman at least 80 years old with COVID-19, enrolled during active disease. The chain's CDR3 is CASGNGREGEQFF. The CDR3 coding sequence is TGTGCCAGTGGTAACGGGAGGGAGGGGGAGCAGTTCTTC.